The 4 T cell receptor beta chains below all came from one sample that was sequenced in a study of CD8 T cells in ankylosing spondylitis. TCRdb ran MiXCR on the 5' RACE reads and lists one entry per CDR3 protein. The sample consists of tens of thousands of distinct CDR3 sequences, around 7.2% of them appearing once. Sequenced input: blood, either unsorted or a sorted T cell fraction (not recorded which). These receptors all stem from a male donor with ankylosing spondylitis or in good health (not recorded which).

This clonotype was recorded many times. The CDR3 DNA is TGTGCCAGCAGGGAGACCTCCGGGGAGCAGTACTTC. This codes for CASRETSGEQYF. The V gene is TRBV6-5, the J gene TRBJ2-7; D not resolved. V was cut by 6 bases and J by 7 bases, with 13 bases left in between. The CDR3 runs to 12 residues. The V gene's germline CDR1 is MNHEY and CDR2 SVGAGI.

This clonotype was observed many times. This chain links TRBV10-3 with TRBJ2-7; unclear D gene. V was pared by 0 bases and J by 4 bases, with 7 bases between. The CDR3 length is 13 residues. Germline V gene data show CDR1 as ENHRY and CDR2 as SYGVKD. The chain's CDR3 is CAISESGVYEQYF. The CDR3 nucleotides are TGTGCCATCAGTGAGTCGGGTGTTTACGAGCAGTACTTC.

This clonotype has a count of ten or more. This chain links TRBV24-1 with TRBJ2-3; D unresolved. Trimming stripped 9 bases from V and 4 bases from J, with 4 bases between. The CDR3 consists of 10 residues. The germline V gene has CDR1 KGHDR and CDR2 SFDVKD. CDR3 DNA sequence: TGTGCCACCCTCTCAGATACGCAGTATTTT. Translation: CATLSDTQYF.

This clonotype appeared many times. The CDR3 here is CASSLSRDTYNEQFF. The CDR3, as DNA: TGCGCCAGCAGCTTGTCGCGGGACACCTACAATGAGCAGTTCTTC. The chain uses TRBV5-1 and TRBJ2-1, with D perhaps given as TRBD1 or TRBD2 (6 bases each). The germline V gene has CDR1 SGHRS and CDR2 YFSETQ. V lost 1 base, J lost 2 bases, and 10 bases lay in between. This CDR3 contains 15 residues.